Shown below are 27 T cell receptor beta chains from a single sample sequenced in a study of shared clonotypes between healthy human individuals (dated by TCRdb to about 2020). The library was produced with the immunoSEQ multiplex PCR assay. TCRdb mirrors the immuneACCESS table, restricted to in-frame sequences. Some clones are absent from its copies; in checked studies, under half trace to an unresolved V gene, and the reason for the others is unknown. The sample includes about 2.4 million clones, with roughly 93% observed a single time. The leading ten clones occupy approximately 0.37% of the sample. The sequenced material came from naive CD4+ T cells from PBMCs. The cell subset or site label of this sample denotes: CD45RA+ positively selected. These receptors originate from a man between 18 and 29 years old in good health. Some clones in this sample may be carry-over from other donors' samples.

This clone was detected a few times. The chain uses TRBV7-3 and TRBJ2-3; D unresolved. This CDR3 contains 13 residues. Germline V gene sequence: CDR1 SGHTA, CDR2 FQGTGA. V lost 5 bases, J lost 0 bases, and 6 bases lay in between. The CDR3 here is CASSIPSTDTQYF. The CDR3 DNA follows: TGTGCCAGCAGCATACCTAGCACAGATACGCAGTATTTT.

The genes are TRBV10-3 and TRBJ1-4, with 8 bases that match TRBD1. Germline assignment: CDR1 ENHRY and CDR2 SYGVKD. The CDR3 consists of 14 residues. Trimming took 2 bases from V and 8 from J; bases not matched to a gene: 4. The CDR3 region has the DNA TGTGCCATCAGTGAGGCAGGGGGCGAAGAAAAACTGTTTTTT. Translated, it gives CAISEAGGEEKLFF.

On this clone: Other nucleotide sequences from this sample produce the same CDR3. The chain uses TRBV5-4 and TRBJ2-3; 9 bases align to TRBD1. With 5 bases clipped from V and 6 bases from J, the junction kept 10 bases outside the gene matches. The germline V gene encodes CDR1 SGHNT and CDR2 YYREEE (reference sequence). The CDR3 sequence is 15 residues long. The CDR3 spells CASSLGQGSTDTQYF. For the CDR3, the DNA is TGTGCCAGCAGTCTCGGACAGGGGTCTACGGATACGCAGTATTTT.

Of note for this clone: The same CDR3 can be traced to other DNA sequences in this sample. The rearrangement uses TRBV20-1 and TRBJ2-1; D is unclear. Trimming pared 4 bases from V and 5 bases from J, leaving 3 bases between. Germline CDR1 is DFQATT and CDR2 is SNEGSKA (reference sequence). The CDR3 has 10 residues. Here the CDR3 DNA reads TGCAGTGCTACCAACAATGAGCAGTTCTTC. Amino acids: CSATNNEQFF.

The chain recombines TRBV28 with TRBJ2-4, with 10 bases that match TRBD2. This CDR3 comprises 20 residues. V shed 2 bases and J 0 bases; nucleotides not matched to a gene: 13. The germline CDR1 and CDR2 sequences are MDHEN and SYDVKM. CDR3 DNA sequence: TGTGCCAGCAGTTTAAGTCTCGCTAGCGGGAGTAACGTAGCCAAAAACATTCAGTACTTC. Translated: CASSLSLASGSNVAKNIQYF.

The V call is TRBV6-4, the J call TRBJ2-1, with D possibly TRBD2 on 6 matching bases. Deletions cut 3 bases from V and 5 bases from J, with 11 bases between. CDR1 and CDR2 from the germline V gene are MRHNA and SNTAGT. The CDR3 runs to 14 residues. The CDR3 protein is CASSDRRGNNEQFF. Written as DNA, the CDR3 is TGTGCCAGCAGTGATAGGAGGGGTAACAATGAGCAGTTCTTC.

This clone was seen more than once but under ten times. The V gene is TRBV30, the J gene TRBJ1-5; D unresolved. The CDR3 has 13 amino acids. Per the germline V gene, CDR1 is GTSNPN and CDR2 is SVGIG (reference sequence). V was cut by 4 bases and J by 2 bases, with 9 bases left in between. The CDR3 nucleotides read TGTGCCTGGACGAGTTGGGGCAATCAGCCCCAGCATTTT. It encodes CAWTSWGNQPQHF.

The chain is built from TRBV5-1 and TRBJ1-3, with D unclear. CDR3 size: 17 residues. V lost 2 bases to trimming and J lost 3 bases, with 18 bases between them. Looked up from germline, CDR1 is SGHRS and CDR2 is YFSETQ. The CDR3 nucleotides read TGCGCCAGCAGCTTTATGGGTGGTTCGGCAAGTGGAAACACCATATATTTT. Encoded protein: CASSFMGGSASGNTIYF.

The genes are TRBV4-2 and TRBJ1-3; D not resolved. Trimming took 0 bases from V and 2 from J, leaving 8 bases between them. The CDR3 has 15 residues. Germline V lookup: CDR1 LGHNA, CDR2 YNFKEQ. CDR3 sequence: CASSQDPRAGNTIYF. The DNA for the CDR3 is TGTGCCAGCAGCCAAGATCCCCGGGCTGGAAACACCATATATTTT.

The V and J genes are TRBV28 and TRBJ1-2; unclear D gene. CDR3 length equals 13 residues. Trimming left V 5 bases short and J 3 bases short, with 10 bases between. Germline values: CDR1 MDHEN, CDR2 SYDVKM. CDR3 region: CASSPGSYYGYTF. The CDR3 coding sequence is TGTGCCAGCAGTCCCGGGAGCTACTATGGCTACACCTTC.

DNA for the CDR3: TGTGCCAGCAGTGAAATTCGCGACGAGCAGTACTTC. Encoded protein: CASSEIRDEQYF. The rearrangement links TRBV25-1 to TRBJ2-7; D ambiguous. CDR3 length: 12 residues. V lost 2 bases, J lost 5 bases, and 7 bases lay in between. The germline CDR1 and CDR2 sequences are MGHDK and SYGVNS.

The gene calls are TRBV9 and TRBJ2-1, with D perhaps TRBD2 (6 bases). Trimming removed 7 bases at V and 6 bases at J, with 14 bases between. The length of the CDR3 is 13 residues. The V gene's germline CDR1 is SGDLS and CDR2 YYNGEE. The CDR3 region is CASSRDFGNEQFF. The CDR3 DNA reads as TGTGCCAGCTCCCGGGACTTCGGCAATGAGCAGTTCTTC.

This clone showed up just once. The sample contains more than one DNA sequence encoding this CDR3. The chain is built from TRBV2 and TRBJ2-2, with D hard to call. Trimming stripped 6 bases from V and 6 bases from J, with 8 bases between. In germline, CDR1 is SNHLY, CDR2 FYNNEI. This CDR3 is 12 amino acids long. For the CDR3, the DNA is TGTGCCAGCAGGGATCGGGCCGGGGAGCTGTTTTTT. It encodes CASRDRAGELFF.

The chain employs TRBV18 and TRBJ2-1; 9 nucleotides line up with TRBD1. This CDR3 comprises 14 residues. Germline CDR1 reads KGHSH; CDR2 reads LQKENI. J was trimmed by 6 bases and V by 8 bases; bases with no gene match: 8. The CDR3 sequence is CASLRDRVGNEQFF. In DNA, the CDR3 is TGTGCCAGCCTCCGGGACAGGGTCGGCAATGAGCAGTTCTTC.

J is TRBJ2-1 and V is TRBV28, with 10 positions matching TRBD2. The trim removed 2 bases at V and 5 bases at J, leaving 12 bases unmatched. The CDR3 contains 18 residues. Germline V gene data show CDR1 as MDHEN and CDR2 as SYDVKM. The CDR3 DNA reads TGTGCCAGCAGTTTACCGGGACTAGCGTCTCGTTGGGACAATGAGCAGTTCTTC. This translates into CASSLPGLASRWDNEQFF.

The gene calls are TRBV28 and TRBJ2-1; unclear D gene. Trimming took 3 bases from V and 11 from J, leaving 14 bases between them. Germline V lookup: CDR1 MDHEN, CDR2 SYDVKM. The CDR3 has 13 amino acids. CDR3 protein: CASSLSSVPQQFF. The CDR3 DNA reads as TGTGCCAGCAGTTTGTCCAGTGTCCCCCAGCAGTTCTTC.

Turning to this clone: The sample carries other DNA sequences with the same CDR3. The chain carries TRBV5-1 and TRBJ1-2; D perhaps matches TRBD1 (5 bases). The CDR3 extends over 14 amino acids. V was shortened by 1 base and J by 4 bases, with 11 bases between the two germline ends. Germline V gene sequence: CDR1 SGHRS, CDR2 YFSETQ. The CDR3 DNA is TGCGCCAGCAGCTTGCCAGGGTCAGCCTATGGCTACACCTTC. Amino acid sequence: CASSLPGSAYGYTF.

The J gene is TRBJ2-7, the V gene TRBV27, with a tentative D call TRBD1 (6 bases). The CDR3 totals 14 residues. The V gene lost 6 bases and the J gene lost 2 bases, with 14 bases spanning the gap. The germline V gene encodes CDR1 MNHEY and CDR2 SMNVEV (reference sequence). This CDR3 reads CASRTGLWTYEQYF. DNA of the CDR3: TGTGCCAGCAGAACAGGGCTCTGGACCTACGAGCAGTACTTC.

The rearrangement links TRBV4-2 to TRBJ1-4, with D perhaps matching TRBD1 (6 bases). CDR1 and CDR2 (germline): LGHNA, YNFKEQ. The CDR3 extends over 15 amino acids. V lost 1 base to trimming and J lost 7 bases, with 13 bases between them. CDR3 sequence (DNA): TGTGCCAGCAGCCAAGGGGTGGGGGCAGGTGAAAAACTGTTTTTT. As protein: CASSQGVGAGEKLFF.

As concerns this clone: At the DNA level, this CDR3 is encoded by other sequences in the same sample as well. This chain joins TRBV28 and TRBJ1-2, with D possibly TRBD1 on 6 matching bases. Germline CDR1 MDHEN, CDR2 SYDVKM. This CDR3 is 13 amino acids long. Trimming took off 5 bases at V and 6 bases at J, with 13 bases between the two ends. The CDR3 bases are TGTGCCAGCAGTCCGCCCCGGGGGCATGGCTACACCTTC. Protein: CASSPPRGHGYTF.

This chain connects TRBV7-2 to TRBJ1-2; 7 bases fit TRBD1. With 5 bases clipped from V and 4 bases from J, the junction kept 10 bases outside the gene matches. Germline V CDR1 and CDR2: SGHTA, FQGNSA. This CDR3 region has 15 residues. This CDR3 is CASSASPGGIYGYTF. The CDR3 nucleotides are TGTGCCAGCAGCGCCTCGCCAGGGGGTATCTATGGCTACACCTTC.

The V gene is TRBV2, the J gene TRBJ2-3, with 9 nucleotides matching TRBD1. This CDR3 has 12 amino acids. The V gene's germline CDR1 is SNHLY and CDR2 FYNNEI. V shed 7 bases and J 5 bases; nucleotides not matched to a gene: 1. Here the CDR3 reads CASKDRGDTQYF. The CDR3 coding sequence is TGTGCCAGCAAGGACAGGGGAGATACGCAGTATTTT.

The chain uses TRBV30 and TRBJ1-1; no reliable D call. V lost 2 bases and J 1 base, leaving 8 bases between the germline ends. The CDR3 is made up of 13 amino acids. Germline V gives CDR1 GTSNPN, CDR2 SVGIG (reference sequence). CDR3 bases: TGTGCCTGGAGTACCGCAGGGAACACTGAAGCTTTCTTT. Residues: CAWSTAGNTEAFF.

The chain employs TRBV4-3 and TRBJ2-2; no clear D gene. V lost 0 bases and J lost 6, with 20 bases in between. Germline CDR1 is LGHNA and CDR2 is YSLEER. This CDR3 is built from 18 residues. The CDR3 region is CASSQDHFRASAAGELFF. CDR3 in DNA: TGCGCCAGCAGCCAAGATCATTTCAGAGCGTCGGCCGCCGGGGAGCTGTTTTTT.

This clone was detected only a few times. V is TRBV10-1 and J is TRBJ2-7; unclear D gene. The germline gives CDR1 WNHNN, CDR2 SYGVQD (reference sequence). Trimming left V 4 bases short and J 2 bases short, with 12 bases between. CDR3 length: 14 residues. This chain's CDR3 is CASSGEVPPYEQYF. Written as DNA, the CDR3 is TGCGCCAGCAGTGGTGAAGTTCCTCCCTACGAGCAGTACTTC.

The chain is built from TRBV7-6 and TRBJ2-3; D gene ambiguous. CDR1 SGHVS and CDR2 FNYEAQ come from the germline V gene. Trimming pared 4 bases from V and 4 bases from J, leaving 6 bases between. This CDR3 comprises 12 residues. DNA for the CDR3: TGTGCCAGCAGCTACTGGTCAGATACGCAGTATTTT. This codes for CASSYWSDTQYF.

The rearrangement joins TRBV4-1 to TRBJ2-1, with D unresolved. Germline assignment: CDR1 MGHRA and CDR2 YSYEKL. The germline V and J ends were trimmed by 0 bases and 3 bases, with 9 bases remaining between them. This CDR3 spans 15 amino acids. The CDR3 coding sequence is TGCGCCAGCAGCCAAGATGGGAACGGCTACAATGAGCAGTTCTTC. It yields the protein CASSQDGNGYNEQFF.